The clone carrying this T cell receptor (beta chain) was observed once. The junction differs from germline at one of its ends, possibly a read error. The data belong to a study of blood T cell repertoires in COVID-19. In the study overall: There were acute and convalescent COVID-19 samples, and they came from the United States, Italy and Spain. T cells, B-cell-depleted T cells, or PBMCs provided the cDNA or gDNA that served as material.

As processed by the authors: Nucleated cell counts were estimated from reference gene primer amplification. TCRdb's copy holds only in-frame clones and misses some; the assay was immunoSEQ multiplex PCR. V, J and clone size derive from that table, while D and trimming were established from the DNA sequence. This table holds under 75,000 clones, more than 75% found once. The CDR3 loop spans 13 amino acids. The germline gives CDR1 SGHAT, CDR2 FQNNGV. The gene calls are TRBV11-2 and TRBJ1-5; D is perhaps TRBD1 (5 bases). The sequencing sample was made of peripheral blood. This TCR came from a woman between 18 and 29 years old with acute or convalescent COVID-19. The CDR3 here is CAPREEGNQPQHF. In DNA form, the CDR3 reads TGCGCCCCGAGGGAGGAGGGGAATCAGCCCCAGCATTTT.